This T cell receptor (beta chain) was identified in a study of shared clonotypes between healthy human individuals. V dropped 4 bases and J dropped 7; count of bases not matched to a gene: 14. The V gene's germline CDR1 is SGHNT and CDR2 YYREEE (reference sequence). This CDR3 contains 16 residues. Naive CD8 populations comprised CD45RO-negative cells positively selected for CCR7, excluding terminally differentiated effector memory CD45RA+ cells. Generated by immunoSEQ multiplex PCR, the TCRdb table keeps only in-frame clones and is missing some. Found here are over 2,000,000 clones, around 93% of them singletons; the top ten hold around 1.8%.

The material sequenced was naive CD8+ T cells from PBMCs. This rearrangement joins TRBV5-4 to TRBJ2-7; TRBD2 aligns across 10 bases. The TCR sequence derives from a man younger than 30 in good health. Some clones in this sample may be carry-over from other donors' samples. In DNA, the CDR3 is TGTGCCAGCAGCCCTTCCCTACTAGCGGGGCTCTTGGAGCAGTACTTC. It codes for CASSPSLLAGLLEQYF. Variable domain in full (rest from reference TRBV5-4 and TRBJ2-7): ETGVTQSPTHLIKTRGQQVTLRCSSQSGHNTVSWYQQALGQGPQFIFQYYREEENGRGNFPPRFSGLQFPNYSSELNVNALELDDSALYLCASSPSLLAGLLEQYFGPGTRLTVT.